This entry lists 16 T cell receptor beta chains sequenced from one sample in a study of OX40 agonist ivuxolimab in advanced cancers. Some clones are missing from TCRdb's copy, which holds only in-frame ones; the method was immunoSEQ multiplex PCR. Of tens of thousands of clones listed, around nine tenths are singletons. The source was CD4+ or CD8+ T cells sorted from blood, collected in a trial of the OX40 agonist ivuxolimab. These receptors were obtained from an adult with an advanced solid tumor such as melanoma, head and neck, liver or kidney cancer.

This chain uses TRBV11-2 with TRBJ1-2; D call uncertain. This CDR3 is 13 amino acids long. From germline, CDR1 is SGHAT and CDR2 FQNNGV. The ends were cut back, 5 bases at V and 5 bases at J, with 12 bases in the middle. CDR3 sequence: CASSPSGVYGYTF. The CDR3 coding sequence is TGTGCCAGCAGCCCTAGCGGGGTTTATGGCTACACCTTC.

The CDR3 DNA is TGTGCCAGCAGCCCCCTGGCGGGAGAGAGGTACAATGAGCAGTTCTTC. This sequence encodes CASSPLAGERYNEQFF. This sequence joins TRBV14 and TRBJ2-1, with 7 bases fitting TRBD2. In germline, CDR1 is SGHDN, CDR2 FVKESK. V was clipped by 4 bases and J by 4 bases; unmatched bases: 10. The CDR3 loop spans 16 amino acids.

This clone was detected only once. CDR3: CASSTYRDAGELFF. The CDR3 DNA reads as TGTGCCAGCAGCACGTATCGGGACGCCGGGGAGCTGTTTTTT. This chain joins TRBV11-2 and TRBJ2-2, with D perhaps given as TRBD1 or TRBD2 (5 bases each). Germline values: CDR1 SGHAT, CDR2 FQNNGV. The V gene lost 5 bases and the J gene lost 6 bases, with 13 bases spanning the gap. This CDR3 comprises 14 residues.

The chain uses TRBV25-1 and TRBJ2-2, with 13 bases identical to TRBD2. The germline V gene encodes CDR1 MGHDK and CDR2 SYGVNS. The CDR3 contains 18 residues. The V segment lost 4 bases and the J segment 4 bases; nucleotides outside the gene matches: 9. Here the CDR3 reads CASSGTSGRAKGTGELFF. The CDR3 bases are TGTGCCAGCAGTGGAACTAGCGGGAGGGCCAAGGGCACCGGGGAGCTGTTTTTT. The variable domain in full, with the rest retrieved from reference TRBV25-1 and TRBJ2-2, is EADIYQTPRYLVIGTGKKITLECSQTMGHDKMYWYQQDPGMELHLIHYSYGVNSTEKGDLSSESTVSRIRTEHFPLTLESARPSHTSQYLCASSGTSGRAKGTGELFFGEGSRLTVL.

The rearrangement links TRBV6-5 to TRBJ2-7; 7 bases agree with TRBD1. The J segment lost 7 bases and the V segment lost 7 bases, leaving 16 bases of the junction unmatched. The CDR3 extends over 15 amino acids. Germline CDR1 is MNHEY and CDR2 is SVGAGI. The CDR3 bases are TGTGCCAGCACCAAAAAAAACAGGGGAGAGGGGGAGCAGTACTTC. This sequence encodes CASTKKNRGEGEQYF.

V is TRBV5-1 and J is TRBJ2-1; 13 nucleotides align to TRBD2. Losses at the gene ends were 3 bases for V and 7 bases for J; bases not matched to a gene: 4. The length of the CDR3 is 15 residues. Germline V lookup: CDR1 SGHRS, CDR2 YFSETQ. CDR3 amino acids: CASSWGLAGLNEQFF. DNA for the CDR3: TGCGCCAGCAGCTGGGGACTAGCGGGACTTAATGAGCAGTTCTTC.

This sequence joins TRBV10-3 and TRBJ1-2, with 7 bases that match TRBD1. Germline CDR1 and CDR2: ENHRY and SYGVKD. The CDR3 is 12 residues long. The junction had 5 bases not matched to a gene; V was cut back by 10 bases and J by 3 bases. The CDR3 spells CASRGGDYGYTF. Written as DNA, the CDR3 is TGTGCCAGCAGAGGGGGCGACTATGGCTACACCTTC.

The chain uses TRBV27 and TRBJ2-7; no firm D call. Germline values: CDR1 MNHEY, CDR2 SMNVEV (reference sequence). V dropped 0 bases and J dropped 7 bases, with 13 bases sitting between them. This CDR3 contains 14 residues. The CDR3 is CASSLSRRGREQYF. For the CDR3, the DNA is TGTGCCAGCAGTTTATCCAGAAGAGGACGGGAGCAGTACTTC.

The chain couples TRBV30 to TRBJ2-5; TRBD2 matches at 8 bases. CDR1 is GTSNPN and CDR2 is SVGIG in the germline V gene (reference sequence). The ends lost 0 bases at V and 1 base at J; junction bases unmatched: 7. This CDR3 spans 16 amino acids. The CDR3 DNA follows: TGTGCCTGGAGTGTGGGAGTAGCGGGGTTCCAAGAGACCCAGTACTTC. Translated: CAWSVGVAGFQETQYF.

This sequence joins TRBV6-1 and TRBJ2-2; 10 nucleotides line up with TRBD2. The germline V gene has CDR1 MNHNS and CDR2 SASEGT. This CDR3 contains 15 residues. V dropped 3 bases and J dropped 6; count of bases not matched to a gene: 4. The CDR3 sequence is CASSDSGRRAGELFF. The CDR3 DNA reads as TGTGCCAGCAGTGATAGCGGGAGGAGGGCCGGGGAGCTGTTTTTT.

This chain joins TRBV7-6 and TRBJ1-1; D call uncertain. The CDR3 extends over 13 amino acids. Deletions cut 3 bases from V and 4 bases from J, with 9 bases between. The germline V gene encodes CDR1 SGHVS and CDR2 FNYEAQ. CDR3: CASSFREGTEAFF. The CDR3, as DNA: TGTGCCAGCAGCTTCCGCGAGGGCACTGAAGCTTTCTTT.

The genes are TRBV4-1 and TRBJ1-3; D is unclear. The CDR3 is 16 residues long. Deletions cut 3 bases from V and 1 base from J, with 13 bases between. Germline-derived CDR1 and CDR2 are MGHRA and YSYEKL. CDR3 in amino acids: CASSHRRIGSGNTIYF. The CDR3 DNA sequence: TGCGCCAGCAGCCACCGACGGATAGGTTCTGGAAACACCATATATTTT.

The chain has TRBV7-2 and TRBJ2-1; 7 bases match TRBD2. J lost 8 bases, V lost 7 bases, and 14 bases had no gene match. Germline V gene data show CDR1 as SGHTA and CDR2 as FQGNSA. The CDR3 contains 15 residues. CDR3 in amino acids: CASNWGGGPSYEQFF. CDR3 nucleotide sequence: TGTGCCAGCAACTGGGGGGGAGGGCCTTCATATGAGCAGTTCTTC.

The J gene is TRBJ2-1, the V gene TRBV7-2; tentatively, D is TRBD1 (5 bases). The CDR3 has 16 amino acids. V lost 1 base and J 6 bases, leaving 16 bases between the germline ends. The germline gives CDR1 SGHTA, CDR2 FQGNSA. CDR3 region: CASSLDNRGGGNEQFF. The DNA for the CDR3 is TGTGCCAGCAGCTTAGACAATAGGGGTGGCGGCAATGAGCAGTTCTTC. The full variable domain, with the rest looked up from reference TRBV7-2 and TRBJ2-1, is GAGVSQSPSNKVTEKGKDVELRCDPISGHTALYWYRQSLGQGLEFLIYFQGNSAPDKSGLPSDRFSAERTGGSVSTLTIQRTQQEDSAVYLCASSLDNRGGGNEQFFGPGTRLTVL.

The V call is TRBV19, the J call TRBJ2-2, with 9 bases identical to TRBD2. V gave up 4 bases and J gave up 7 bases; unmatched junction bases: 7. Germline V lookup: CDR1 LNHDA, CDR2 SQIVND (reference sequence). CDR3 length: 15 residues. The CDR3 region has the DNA TGTGCCAGTAGTAGGGCTAGCGGGATGGGCGGGGAGCTGTTTTTT. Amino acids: CASSRASGMGGELFF.

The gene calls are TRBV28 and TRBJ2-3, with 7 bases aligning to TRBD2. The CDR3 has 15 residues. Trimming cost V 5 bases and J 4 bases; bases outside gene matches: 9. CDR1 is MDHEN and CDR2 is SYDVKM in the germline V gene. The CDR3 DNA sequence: TGTGCCAGCAGTCCTACCCCGGGAGGCTCAGATACGCAGTATTTT. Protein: CASSPTPGGSDTQYF. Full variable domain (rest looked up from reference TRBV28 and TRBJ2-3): DVKVTQSSRYLVKRTGEKVFLECVQDMDHENMFWYRQDPGLGLRLIYFSYDVKMKEKGDIPEGYSVSREKKERFSLILESASTNQTSMYLCASSPTPGGSDTQYFGPGTRLTVL.